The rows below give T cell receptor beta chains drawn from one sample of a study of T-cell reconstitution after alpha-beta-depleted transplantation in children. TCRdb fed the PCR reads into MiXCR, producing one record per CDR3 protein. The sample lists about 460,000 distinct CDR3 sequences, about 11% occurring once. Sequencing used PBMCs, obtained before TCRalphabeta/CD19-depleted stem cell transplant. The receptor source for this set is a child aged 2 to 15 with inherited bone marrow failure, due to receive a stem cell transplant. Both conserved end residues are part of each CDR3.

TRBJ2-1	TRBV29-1	CSVEGLPSYNEQFF
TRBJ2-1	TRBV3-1	CASSPQAGEYNEQFF
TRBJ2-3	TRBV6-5	CASSYFGTGVPDTQYF
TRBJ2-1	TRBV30	CAWSVGLDNEQFF
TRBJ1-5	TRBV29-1	CSVAYGGNQPQHF
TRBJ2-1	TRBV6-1	CASSEAGGPHNEQFF
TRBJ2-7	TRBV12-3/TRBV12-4	CASSPTGGEQYF
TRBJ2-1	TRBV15	CATSRGLAGDYEQFF
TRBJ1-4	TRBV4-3	CASSQDYSTNEKLFF
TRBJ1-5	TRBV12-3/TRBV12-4	CASSWDRVDQPQHF